Listed below are T cell receptor beta chains from one sample, sequenced in a study of shared clonotypes between healthy human individuals. Some clones are missing from TCRdb's copy, which holds only in-frame ones; the method was immunoSEQ multiplex PCR. This table holds about 2.2 million clones, around 93% found once. Sequenced material: naive CD8+ T cells from PBMCs. The source of these receptors is a man younger than 35 in good health. Some clones in this sample may be carry-over from other donors' samples. Both conserved end residues are part of each CDR3. Each record gives: clone size, V gene, D gene, J gene, CDR3 protein, CDR3 DNA. D genes are given only for firm matches. Clone sizes are given selectively: once, few, many, or a class where the clone is expanded.

>-|TRBV29-1|TRBD1|TRBJ2-7
CSVGGDRGLPYEQYF
TGCAGCGTTGGTGGGGACAGGGGGCTCCCCTACGAGCAGTACTTC
>-|TRBV10-3|TRBD2|TRBJ2-7
CAISEHGTSGSYEQYF
TGTGCCATCAGTGAACATGGGACTAGCGGGAGCTACGAGCAGTACTTC
>-|TRBV11-3|-|TRBJ1-3
CASSSRTAGDDTIYF
TGTGCCAGCAGCTCGAGGACGGCGGGCGATGACACCATATATTTT
>-|TRBV6-4|TRBD2|TRBJ2-1
CASSDRLAGDNEQFF
TGTGCCAGCAGTGACCGTCTAGCGGGAGACAATGAGCAGTTCTTC
>-|TRBV28|TRBD1|TRBJ1-1
CASSLTGANTEAFF
TGTGCCAGCAGTCTTACAGGGGCGAACACTGAAGCTTTCTTT
>-|TRBV28|TRBD1|TRBJ1-2
CASRLGTGFVYGYTF
TGTGCCAGCAGACTTGGGACAGGGTTCGTCTATGGCTACACCTTC
>-|TRBV9|-|TRBJ2-7
CASSGGGGYYEQYF
TGTGCCAGCAGCGGGGGCGGCGGTTACTACGAGCAGTACTTC
>-|TRBV5-5|-|TRBJ1-4
CASSPTVPRANEKLFF
TGTGCCAGCAGCCCGACAGTACCAAGGGCTAATGAAAAACTGTTTTTT
>-|TRBV27|-|TRBJ2-1
CASFPGTQASYNEQFF
TGTGCCAGCTTTCCCGGGACTCAGGCCTCCTACAATGAGCAGTTCTTC
>-|TRBV9|TRBD2|TRBJ2-2
CASSVAASGNIGELFF
TGTGCCAGCAGCGTAGCCGCTAGCGGGAACATCGGGGAGCTGTTTTTT
>once|TRBV27|TRBD2|TRBJ2-1
CASRDSGRGHNEQFF
TGTGCCAGCAGGGATAGCGGGAGGGGGCACAATGAGCAGTTCTTC
>once|TRBV9|-|TRBJ1-3
CASSVGTATGNTIYF
TGTGCCAGCAGCGTCGGGACGGCCACTGGAAACACCATATATTTT